The 15 T cell receptor beta chains listed next were all sequenced from one sample in a study of blood T cells in healthy people across ages. Next came a second PCR, run for roughly 6 to 11 cycles, which used a sample-barcoded 5' primer along with a J-beta primer mix. Via MiXCR, TCRdb re-called the 5' RACE reads, giving one row per CDR3 protein. The table includes 1.5 million to 2 million distinct CDR3 sequences, about two fifths detected once. Sequenced sample: blood. Source of these receptors: a human donor in good health.

This clonotype was found a few times. The gene calls are TRBV6-2 or TRBV6-3 and TRBJ1-5, with D unresolved. Germline V gives CDR1 MNHEY, CDR2 SVGEGT. The CDR3 contains 13 residues. The V end lost 7 bases, the J end lost 0 bases, and 7 bases lay between the germline ends. CDR3 nucleotide sequence: TGTGCCAGCAATGGGGATAGCAATCAGCCCCAGCATTTT. Translated: CASNGDSNQPQHF.

The rearrangement links TRBV5-5 to TRBJ1-1, with 7 bases matching TRBD1. Germline V gives CDR1 SGHKS, CDR2 YYEKEE (reference sequence). The J segment lost 11 bases and the V segment lost 3 bases, leaving 13 bases of the junction unmatched. This CDR3 is 14 amino acids long. CDR3 coding DNA: TGTGCCAGCAGCTCGGGGGCCAGGGGACAGAAGGCTTTCTTT. Its protein is CASSSGARGQKAFF.

This clonotype appeared a few times. The chain combines TRBV29-1 with TRBJ2-5, with TRBD2 matching over 7 bases. The V and J ends lost 1 base and 5 bases, in that order; junction bases with no gene match: 1. Germline CDR1 SQVTM, CDR2 ANQGSEA. The CDR3 has 12 residues. The CDR3 nucleotides read TGCAGCGTTGAAGCAGCGGGGGAGACCCAGTACTTC. This encodes CSVEAAGETQYF.

In this sample, this clonotype turned up a few times. The genes are TRBV12-3 or TRBV12-4 and TRBJ1-5; maybe TRBD1 (5 bases). This CDR3 contains 14 residues. The V gene lost 6 bases and the J gene lost 4 bases, with 13 bases spanning the gap. The CDR3 bases are TGTGCCAGCAGCGCCCCGGGGGGGAATCAGCCCCAGCATTTT. Translating it yields CASSAPGGNQPQHF.

About this clonotype: The junction departs from germline at one end; a sequencing error may be responsible. The chain carries TRBV12-3 or TRBV12-4 and TRBJ2-3; 8 bases map to TRBD2. CDR3 length equals 15 residues. CDR3 bases: TGTGCCAGCAGTTTAGAAGGACTAGCCTCGGATACGCGGTATTTT. Its protein product is CASSLEGLASDTRYF.

This clonotype appeared a few times. The chain joins TRBV5-1 to TRBJ2-3; 9 nucleotides line up with TRBD2. Germline CDR1 reads SGHRS; CDR2 reads YFSETQ. The CDR3 loop spans 14 amino acids. After removal of 2 bases from V and 5 bases from J, the junction contained 3 bases not matched to a gene. The CDR3 region has the DNA TGCGCCAGCAGCTTTTCTAGCGGGGAAGATACGCAGTATTTT. Protein sequence: CASSFSSGEDTQYF.

This clonotype has only a few counts. This chain uses TRBV20-1 with TRBJ1-2; maybe TRBD1 (6 bases). The V end was cut by 5 bases, the J end by 4 bases, with 14 bases between. The CDR3 contains 13 residues. CDR1 and CDR2 (germline): DFQATT, SNEGSKA (reference sequence). The CDR3 nucleotides read TGCAGTGCTGAACGGGGGCGTTCCTATGGCTACACCTTC. It codes for CSAERGRSYGYTF.

The chain carries TRBV6-6 and TRBJ1-2, with 9 bases aligning to TRBD1. The CDR3 consists of 15 residues. Losses at the gene ends were 6 bases for V and 11 bases for J; bases not matched to a gene: 16. In germline, CDR1 is MNHNY, CDR2 SVGAGI (reference sequence). The CDR3 sequence: CASRNPYPGQGLYTF. The CDR3 DNA reads TGTGCCAGCAGAAACCCGTACCCGGGACAGGGATTATACACCTTC.

This chain links TRBV6-1 with TRBJ2-4, with 8 bases that match TRBD1. Per germline, CDR1 MNHNS and CDR2 SASEGT. The CDR3 consists of 13 residues. V shed 3 bases and J 9 bases; nucleotides not matched to a gene: 4. The CDR3 DNA reads as TGTGCCAGCAGTGATGGACAGGGCGGCATTCAGTACTTC. Translated, it gives CASSDGQGGIQYF.

This clonotype has at least ten counts. V is TRBV29-1 and J is TRBJ1-2; D uncertain. Per germline, CDR1 SQVTM and CDR2 ANQGSEA. There are 12 residues in the CDR3. V lost 1 base, J lost 5 bases, and 8 bases lay in between. The CDR3 DNA reads as TGCAGCGTTGAAGGGGGAGGGTATGGCTACACCTTC. It translates to CSVEGGGYGYTF.

The J gene is TRBJ2-7, the V gene TRBV21-1; the table's D call, TRBD1, was not checked against the DNA. TRBV21-1 is a pseudogene segment. The CDR3 sequence is 14 residues long. CDR3 sequence: CASNNRGKDYEQYF. The CDR3, as DNA: TGTGCCAGCAATAACAGGGGGAAGGACTACGAGCAGTACTTC.

This clonotype is a singleton in its sample. This chain joins TRBV28 and TRBJ2-3; 7 bases are a match to TRBD2. Trimming removed 5 bases from V and 1 base from J; junction bases left unmatched: 9. The V gene's germline CDR1 is MDHEN and CDR2 SYDVKM. This CDR3 region has 16 residues. The CDR3 coding sequence is TGTGCCAGCAGTCCGGTGTGGGGGGGGGGCACAGATACGCAGTATTTT. Amino acids: CASSPVWGGGTDTQYF.

V usage is TRBV5-1 and J usage is TRBJ2-1; D is unclear. The V gene's germline CDR1 is SGHRS and CDR2 YFSETQ. V was shortened by 4 bases and J by 5 bases, with 4 bases between the two germline ends. There are 11 residues in the CDR3. The CDR3 here is CASSIDNEQFF. For the CDR3, the DNA is TGCGCCAGCAGCATAGACAATGAGCAGTTCTTC.

V gene TRBV6-5 combines with J gene TRBJ2-7; 8 bases line up with TRBD2. Germline assignment: CDR1 MNHEY and CDR2 SVGAGI. With 3 bases clipped from V and 4 bases from J, the junction kept 8 bases outside the gene matches. This CDR3 is built from 15 residues. This CDR3 reads CASSYAASGLYEQYF. The CDR3 nucleotides read TGTGCCAGCAGTTATGCGGCTAGCGGGCTTTACGAGCAGTACTTC.

This clonotype was observed a handful of times. The chain has TRBV29-1 and TRBJ1-2, with 7 nucleotides matching TRBD1. This CDR3 comprises 13 residues. Germline values: CDR1 SQVTM, CDR2 ANQGSEA. V was pared by 0 bases and J by 6 bases, with 4 bases of the junction left unmatched. CDR3 region: CSVEDQGGNGYTF. The CDR3 DNA follows: TGCAGCGTTGAAGATCAAGGGGGCAATGGCTACACCTTC. The variable domain in full, with the rest retrieved from reference TRBV29-1 and TRBJ1-2, is SAVISQKPSRDICQRGTSLTIQCQVDSQVTMMFWYRQQPGQSLTLIATANQGSEATYESGFVIDKFPISRPNLTFSTLTVSNMSPEDSSIYLCSVEDQGGNGYTFGSGTRLTVV.